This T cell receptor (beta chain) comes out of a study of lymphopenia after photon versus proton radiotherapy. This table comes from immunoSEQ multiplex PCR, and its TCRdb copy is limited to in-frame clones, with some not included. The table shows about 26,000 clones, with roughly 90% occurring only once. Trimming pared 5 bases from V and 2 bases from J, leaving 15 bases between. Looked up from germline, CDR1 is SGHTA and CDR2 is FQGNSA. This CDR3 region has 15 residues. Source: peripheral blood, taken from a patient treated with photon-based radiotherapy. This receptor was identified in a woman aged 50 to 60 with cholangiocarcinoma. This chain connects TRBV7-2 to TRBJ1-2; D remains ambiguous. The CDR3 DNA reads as TGTGCCAGCAGCCTCGGCGCCGGACCCAACTATGGCTACACCTTC. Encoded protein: CASSLGAGPNYGYTF.